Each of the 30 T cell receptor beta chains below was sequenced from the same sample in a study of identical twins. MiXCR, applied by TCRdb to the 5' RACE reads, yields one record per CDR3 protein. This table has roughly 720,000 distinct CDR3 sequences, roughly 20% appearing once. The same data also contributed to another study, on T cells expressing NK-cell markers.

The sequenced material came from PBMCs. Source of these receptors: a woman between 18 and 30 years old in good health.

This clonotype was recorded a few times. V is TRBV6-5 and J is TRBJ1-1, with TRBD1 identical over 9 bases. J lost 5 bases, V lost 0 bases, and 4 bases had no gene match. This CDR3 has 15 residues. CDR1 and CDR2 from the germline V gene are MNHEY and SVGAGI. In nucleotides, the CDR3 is TGTGCCAGCAGTTACTCCACAGGGGGCAGGACTGAAGCTTTCTTT. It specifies CASSYSTGGRTEAFF.

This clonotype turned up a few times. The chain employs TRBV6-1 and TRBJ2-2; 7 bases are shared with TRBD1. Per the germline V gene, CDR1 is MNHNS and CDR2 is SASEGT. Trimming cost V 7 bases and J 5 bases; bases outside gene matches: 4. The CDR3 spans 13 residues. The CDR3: CASTLTGTGELFF. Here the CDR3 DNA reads TGTGCCAGCACCTTGACAGGGACCGGGGAGCTGTTTTTT.

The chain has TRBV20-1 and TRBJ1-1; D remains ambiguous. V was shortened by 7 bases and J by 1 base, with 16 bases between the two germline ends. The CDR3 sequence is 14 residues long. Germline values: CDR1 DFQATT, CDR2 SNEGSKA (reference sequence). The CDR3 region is CSVDAAVTNTEAFF. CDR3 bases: TGCAGTGTGGATGCAGCGGTTACGAACACTGAAGCTTTCTTT.

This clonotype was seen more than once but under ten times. This CDR3 is CASSVFSESEAFF. The CDR3 nucleotides are TGTGCCAGCAGCGTATTTTCGGAATCTGAAGCTTTCTTT. This chain links TRBV9 with TRBJ1-1; unclear D gene. Looked up from germline, CDR1 is SGDLS and CDR2 is YYNGEE. The CDR3 runs to 13 residues. V was pared by 1 base and J by 6 bases, with 10 bases between.

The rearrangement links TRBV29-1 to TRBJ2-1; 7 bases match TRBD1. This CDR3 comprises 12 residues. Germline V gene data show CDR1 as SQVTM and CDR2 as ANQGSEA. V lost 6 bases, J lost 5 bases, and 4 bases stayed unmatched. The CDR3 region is CSVTGTDNEQFF. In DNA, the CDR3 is TGCAGCGTGACAGGGACGGACAATGAGCAGTTCTTC.

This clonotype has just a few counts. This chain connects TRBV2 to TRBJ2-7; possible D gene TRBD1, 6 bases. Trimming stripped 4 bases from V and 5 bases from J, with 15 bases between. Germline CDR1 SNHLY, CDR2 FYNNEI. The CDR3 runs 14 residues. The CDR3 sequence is CASSGQGSTDEQYF. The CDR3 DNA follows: TGTGCCAGCAGTGGGCAGGGGTCCACGGACGAGCAGTACTTC. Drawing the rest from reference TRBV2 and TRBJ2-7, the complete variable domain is EPEVTQTPSHQVTQMGQEVILRCVPISNHLYFYWYRQILGQKVEFLVSFYNNEISEKSEIFDDQFSVERPDGSNFTLKIRSTKLEDSAMYFCASSGQGSTDEQYFGPGTRLTVT.

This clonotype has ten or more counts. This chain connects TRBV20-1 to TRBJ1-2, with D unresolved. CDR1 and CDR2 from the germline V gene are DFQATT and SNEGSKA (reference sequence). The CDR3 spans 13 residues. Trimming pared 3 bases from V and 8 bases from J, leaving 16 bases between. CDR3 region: CSARVGPRRGYTF. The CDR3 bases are TGCAGTGCTAGGGTCGGGCCCCGGAGGGGCTACACCTTC.

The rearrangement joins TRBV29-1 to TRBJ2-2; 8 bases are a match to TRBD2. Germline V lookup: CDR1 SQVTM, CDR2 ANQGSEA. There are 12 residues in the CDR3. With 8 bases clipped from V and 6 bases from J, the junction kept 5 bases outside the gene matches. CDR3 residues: CSLRGGAGELFF. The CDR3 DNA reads TGCAGCCTCCGGGGGGGCGCCGGGGAGCTGTTTTTT.

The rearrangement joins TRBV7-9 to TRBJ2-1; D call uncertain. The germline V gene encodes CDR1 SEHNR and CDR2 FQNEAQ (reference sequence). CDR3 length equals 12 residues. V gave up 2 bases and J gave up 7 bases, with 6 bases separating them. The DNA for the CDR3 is TGTGCCAGCAGCTTATCCACTAATGAGCAGTTCTTC. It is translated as CASSLSTNEQFF.

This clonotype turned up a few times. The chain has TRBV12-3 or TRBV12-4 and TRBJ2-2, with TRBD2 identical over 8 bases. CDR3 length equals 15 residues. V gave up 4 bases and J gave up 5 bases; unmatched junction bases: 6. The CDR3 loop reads CASSSGTSETGELFF. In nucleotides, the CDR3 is TGTGCCAGCAGTTCCGGGACTAGTGAGACCGGGGAGCTGTTTTTT.

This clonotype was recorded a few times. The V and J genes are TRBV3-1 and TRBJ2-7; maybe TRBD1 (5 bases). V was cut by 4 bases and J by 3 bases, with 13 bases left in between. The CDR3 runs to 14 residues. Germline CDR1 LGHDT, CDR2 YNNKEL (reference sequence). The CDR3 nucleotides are TGTGCCAGCAGCCCGGGTCTAACAGGCTACGAGCAGTACTTC. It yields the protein CASSPGLTGYEQYF.

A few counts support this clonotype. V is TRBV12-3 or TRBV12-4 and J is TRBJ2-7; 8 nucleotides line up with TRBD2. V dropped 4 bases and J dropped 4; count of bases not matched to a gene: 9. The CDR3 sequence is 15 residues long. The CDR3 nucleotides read TGTGCCAGCAGTTCCCTCGCAGCGGGGGTTTACGAGCAGTACTTC. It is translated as CASSSLAAGVYEQYF.

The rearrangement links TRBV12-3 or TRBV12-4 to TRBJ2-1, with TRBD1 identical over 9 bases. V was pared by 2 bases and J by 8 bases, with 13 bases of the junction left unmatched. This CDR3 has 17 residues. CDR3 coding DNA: TGTGCCAGCAGTTTATATCGCAGGTGGGACAGGGTGGATGAGCAGTTCTTC. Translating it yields CASSLYRRWDRVDEQFF.

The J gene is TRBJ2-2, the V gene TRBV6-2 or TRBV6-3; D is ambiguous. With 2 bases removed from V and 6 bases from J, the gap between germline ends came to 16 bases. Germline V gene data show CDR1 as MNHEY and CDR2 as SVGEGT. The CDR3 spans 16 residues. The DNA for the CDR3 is TGTGCCAGCAGTTACCCCCCACTCCAGGCATCCGGGGAGCTGTTTTTT. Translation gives CASSYPPLQASGELFF.

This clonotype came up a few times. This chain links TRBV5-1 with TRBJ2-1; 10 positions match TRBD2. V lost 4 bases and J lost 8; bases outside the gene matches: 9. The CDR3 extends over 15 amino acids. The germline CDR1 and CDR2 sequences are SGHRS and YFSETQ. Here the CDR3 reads CASSTRLAGADEQFF. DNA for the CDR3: TGCGCCAGCAGCACGAGACTAGCGGGTGCCGATGAGCAGTTCTTC.

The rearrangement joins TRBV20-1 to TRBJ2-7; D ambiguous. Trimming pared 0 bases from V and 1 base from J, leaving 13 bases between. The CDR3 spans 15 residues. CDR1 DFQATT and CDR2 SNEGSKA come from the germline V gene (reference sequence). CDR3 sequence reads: CSARDTSGLSYEQYF. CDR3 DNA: TGCAGTGCTAGAGATACCTCCGGGTTATCCTACGAGCAGTACTTC.

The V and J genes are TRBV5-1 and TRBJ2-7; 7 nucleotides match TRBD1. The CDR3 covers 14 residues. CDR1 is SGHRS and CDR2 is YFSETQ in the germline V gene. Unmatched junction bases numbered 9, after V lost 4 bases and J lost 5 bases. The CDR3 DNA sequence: TGCGCCAGCAGCCCCGGGACAGAGGTCGACGAGCAGTACTTC. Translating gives CASSPGTEVDEQYF.

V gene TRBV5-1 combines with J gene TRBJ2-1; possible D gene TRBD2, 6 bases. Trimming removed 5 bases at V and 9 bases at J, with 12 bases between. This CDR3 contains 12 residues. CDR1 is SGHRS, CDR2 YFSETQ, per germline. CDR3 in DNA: TGCGCCAGCAGGGCGGGGTACGGTGAGCAGTTCTTC. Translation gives CASRAGYGEQFF. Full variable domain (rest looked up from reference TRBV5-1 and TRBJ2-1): KAGVTQTPRYLIKTRGQQVTLSCSPISGHRSVSWYQQTPGQGLQFLFEYFSETQRNKGNFPGRFSGRQFSNSRSEMNVSTLELGDSALYLCASRAGYGEQFFGPGTRLTVL.

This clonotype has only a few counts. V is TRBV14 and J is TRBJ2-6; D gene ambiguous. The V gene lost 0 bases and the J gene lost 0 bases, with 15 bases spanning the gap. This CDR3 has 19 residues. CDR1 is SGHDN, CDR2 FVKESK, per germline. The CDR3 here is CASSQDLVLFRSGANVLTF. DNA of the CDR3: TGTGCCAGCAGCCAAGACCTAGTACTATTCCGCTCTGGGGCCAACGTCCTGACTTTC.

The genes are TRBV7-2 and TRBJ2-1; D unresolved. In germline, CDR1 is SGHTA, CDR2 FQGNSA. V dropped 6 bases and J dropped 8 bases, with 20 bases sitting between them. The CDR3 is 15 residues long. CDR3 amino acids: CASSPRSIGVDEQFF. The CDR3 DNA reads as TGTGCCAGCAGTCCCCGGAGCATTGGGGTCGATGAGCAGTTCTTC.

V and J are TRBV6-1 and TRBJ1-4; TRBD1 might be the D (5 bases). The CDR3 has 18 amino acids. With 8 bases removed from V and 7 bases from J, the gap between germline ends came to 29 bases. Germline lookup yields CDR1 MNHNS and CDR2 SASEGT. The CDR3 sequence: CASRPSVGVNLRSEKLFF. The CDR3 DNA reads TGTGCCAGCCGCCCTAGCGTGGGGGTGAATCTTAGAAGTGAAAAACTGTTTTTT.

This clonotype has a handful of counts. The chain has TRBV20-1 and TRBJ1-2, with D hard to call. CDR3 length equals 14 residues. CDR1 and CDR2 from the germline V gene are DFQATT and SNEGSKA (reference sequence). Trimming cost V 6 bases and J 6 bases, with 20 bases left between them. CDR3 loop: CSARVGRELNGYTF. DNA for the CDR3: TGCAGTGCCCGAGTAGGGAGGGAGTTGAATGGCTACACCTTC.

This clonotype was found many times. Written as DNA, the CDR3 is TGTGCCAGCAGCTCTCTAGCGGGGTTACAAGAGACCCAGTACTTC. It is translated as CASSSLAGLQETQYF. The chain is built from TRBV3-1 and TRBJ2-5; 9 nucleotides align to TRBD2. CDR1 is LGHDT, CDR2 YNNKEL, per germline (reference sequence). The ends lost 5 bases at V and 2 bases at J; junction bases unmatched: 6. The CDR3 consists of 15 residues.

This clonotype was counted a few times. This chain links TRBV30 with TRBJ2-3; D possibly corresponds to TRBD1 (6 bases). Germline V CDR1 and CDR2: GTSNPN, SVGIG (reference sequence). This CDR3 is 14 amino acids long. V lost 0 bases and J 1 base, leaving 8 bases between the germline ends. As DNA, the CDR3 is TGTGCCTGGAGTGTAAACAGGGGCACAGATACGCAGTATTTT. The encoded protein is CAWSVNRGTDTQYF.

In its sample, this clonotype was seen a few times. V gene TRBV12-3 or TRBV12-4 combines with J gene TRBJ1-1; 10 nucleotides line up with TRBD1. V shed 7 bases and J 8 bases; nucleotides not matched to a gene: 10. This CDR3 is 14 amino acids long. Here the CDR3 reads CASIPWGQGTEAFF. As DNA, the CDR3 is TGTGCCAGCATTCCCTGGGGACAGGGGACCGAAGCTTTCTTT.

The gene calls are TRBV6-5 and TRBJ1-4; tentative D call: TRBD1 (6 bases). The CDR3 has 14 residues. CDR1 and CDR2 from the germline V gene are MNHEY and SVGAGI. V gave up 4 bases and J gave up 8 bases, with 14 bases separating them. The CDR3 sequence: CASSLDRNEEKLFF. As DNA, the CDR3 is TGTGCCAGCAGTTTGGACAGAAACGAAGAAAAACTGTTTTTT.

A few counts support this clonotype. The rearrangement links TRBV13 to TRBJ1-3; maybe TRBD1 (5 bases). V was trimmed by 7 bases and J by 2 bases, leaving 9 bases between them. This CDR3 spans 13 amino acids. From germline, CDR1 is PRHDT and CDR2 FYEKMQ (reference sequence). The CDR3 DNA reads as TGTGCCAGCACGGAGGGGACTGGAAACACCATATATTTT. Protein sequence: CASTEGTGNTIYF.

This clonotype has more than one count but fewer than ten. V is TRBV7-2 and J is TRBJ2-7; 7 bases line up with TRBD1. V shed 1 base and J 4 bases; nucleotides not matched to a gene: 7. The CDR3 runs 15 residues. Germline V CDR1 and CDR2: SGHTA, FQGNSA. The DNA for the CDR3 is TGTGCCAGCAGCTTAGGAACAGGGGCCCAATACGAGCAGTACTTC. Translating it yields CASSLGTGAQYEQYF.

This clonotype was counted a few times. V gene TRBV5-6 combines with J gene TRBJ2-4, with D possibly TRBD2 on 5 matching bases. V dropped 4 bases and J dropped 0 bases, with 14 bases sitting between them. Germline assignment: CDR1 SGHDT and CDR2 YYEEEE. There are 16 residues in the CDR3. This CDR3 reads CASSEKRLLAKNIQYF. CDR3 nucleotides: TGTGCCAGCAGCGAGAAGCGGCTATTAGCCAAAAACATTCAGTACTTC. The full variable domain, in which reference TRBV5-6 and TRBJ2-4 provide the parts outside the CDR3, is DAGVTQSPTHLIKTRGQQVTLRCSPKSGHDTVSWYQQALGQGPQFIFQYYEEEERQRGNFPDRFSGHQFPNYSSELNVNALLLGDSALYLCASSEKRLLAKNIQYFGAGTRLSVL.

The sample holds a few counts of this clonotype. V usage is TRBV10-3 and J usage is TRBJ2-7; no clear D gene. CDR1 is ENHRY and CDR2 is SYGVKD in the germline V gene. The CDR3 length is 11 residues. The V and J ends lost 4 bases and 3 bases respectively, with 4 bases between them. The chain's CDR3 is CAISGGYEQYF. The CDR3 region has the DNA TGTGCCATCAGTGGCGGCTACGAGCAGTACTTC.